The next 30 T cell receptor beta chains were all read from a single sample in a study of blood T cell repertoires in COVID-19. Profiling relied on immunoSEQ multiplex PCR, and the TCRdb table lists in-frame clones only, not all of them. The sample holds over 100,000 clones, less than 85% seen once. The sample consisted of peripheral blood. Receptors originate from a human donor in a cohort sampled during active or convalescent COVID-19.

The chain has TRBV5-1 and TRBJ2-1; D is possibly TRBD2 (7 bases). Trimming cost V 1 base and J 2 bases, with 10 bases left between them. The CDR3 is 15 residues long. The V gene's germline CDR1 is SGHRS and CDR2 YFSETQ. The CDR3 DNA sequence: TGCGCCAGCAGCTTGTGGGGGGGGCCCTACAATGAGCAGTTCTTC. Protein sequence: CASSLWGGPYNEQFF.

The chain uses TRBV28 and TRBJ2-3, with D perhaps matching TRBD1 (6 bases). Germline-derived CDR1 and CDR2 are MDHEN and SYDVKM. Trimming cost V 4 bases and J 1 base, with 12 bases left between them. This CDR3 comprises 15 residues. The CDR3 loop reads CASSWAGVGTDTQYF. DNA for the CDR3: TGTGCCAGCAGTTGGGCAGGGGTAGGCACAGATACGCAGTATTTT.

The genes are TRBV28 and TRBJ1-2; TRBD1 aligns across 7 bases. This CDR3 is 12 amino acids long. Germline CDR1 MDHEN, CDR2 SYDVKM. Trimming removed 10 bases from V and 8 bases from J; junction bases left unmatched: 10. For the CDR3, the DNA is TGTGCCACCGACGACAGGGCGGCAGGCTACACCTTC. The encoded protein is CATDDRAAGYTF.

In its sample, this clone was seen once. The chain joins TRBV12-3 or TRBV12-4 to TRBJ1-2, with D maybe TRBD1 (6 bases). The germline V and J ends were trimmed by 6 bases and 3 bases, with 8 bases remaining between them. The CDR3 totals 12 residues. CDR3 DNA: TGTGCCAGCAGGGGACAACACTATGGCTACACCTTC. This encodes CASRGQHYGYTF.

This chain's CDR3 is CASSQGRLSSYNEQFF. The CDR3 nucleotides read TGCGCCAGCAGCCAAGGGAGACTAAGCTCCTACAATGAGCAGTTCTTC. This chain links TRBV4-1 with TRBJ2-1; a possible D gene is TRBD2 (5 bases). The CDR3 runs 16 residues. The germline V gene encodes CDR1 MGHRA and CDR2 YSYEKL. The V gene lost 1 base and the J gene lost 0 bases, with 10 bases spanning the gap.

This sequence joins TRBV3-1 (or the pseudogene TRBV3-2) and TRBJ2-2, with D maybe TRBD2 (5 bases). Germline loops: CDR1 LGHDT, CDR2 YNNKEL (reference sequence). This CDR3 region has 15 residues. Trimming left V 1 base short and J 7 bases short, with 13 bases between. In DNA form, the CDR3 reads TGTGCCAGCAGCCAAGGTCTAGCTAAGATCGGGGAGCTGTTTTTT. It is translated as CASSQGLAKIGELFF.

This clone was found a few times. The chain employs TRBV19 and TRBJ1-2; D gene uncertain. V was clipped by 1 base and J by 5 bases, with 14 bases between them. CDR1 is LNHDA and CDR2 is SQIVND in the germline V gene (reference sequence). CDR3 length: 15 amino acids. The CDR3 here is CASSIVGDPGYGYTF. CDR3 DNA sequence: TGTGCCAGTAGTATAGTTGGAGACCCCGGGTATGGCTACACCTTC.

The rearrangement joins TRBV7-2 to TRBJ1-2, with TRBD1 matching over 10 bases. Looked up from germline, CDR1 is SGHTA and CDR2 is FQGNSA. V shed 7 bases, J shed 5 bases, and the junction held 7 bases outside the gene matches. This CDR3 is 14 amino acids long. The CDR3 DNA reads as TGTGCCAGCAAGTCGACAGGGGGCTCTTATGGCTACACCTTC. It is translated as CASKSTGGSYGYTF. Full variable domain (remainder filled in from reference TRBV7-2 and TRBJ1-2): GAGVSQSPSNKVTEKGKDVELRCDPISGHTALYWYRQSLGQGLEFLIYFQGNSAPDKSGLPSDRFSAERTGGSVSTLTIQRTQQEDSAVYLCASKSTGGSYGYTFGSGTRLTVV.

The V and J genes are TRBV6-2 or TRBV6-3 and TRBJ2-7; TRBD1 matches at 10 bases. The V and J ends lost 6 bases and 3 bases, in that order; junction bases with no gene match: 8. This CDR3 spans 15 amino acids. Germline CDR1 and CDR2: MNHEY and SVGEGT. CDR3 in amino acids: CASSSPTGGLYEQYF. The CDR3 DNA is TGTGCCAGCAGCTCCCCGACAGGGGGCCTCTACGAGCAGTACTTC.

This clone was counted only a few times. The chain is built from TRBV6-2 or TRBV6-3 and TRBJ2-7; D is undetermined. Germline CDR1 MNHEY, CDR2 SVGEGT. The CDR3 covers 14 residues. Trimming removed 2 bases from V and 0 bases from J, with 8 bases in between. CDR3 loop: CASSYPRNSYEQYF. CDR3 in DNA: TGTGCCAGCAGTTACCCTAGGAACTCCTACGAGCAGTACTTC.

This clone was detected a few times. This chain joins TRBV7-9 and TRBJ2-1; D is uncertain. V was cut by 6 bases and J by 0 bases, with 6 bases left in between. The CDR3 contains 13 residues. Looked up from germline, CDR1 is SEHNR and CDR2 is FQNEAQ (reference sequence). The CDR3 nucleotides read TGTGCCAGCAGGCCGAGCTCCTACAATGAGCAGTTCTTC. This translates into CASRPSSYNEQFF.

The gene calls are TRBV19 and TRBJ2-1; the D gene is possibly TRBD2 (5 bases). Per the germline V gene, CDR1 is LNHDA and CDR2 is SQIVND (reference sequence). Trimming left V 6 bases short and J 1 base short, with 13 bases between. CDR3 length: 15 residues. The CDR3 spells CASSTRGESYNEQFF. CDR3 DNA: TGTGCCAGTAGCACTCGGGGAGAATCCTACAATGAGCAGTTCTTC.

The V and J genes are TRBV9 and TRBJ2-3; possible D gene TRBD1, 5 bases. CDR1 and CDR2 (germline): SGDLS, YYNGEE. This CDR3 has 15 residues. The V end was cut by 3 bases, the J end by 6 bases, with 17 bases between. The CDR3 protein is CASSGRQTRWDTQYF. The CDR3 DNA sequence: TGTGCCAGCAGCGGCCGACAGACCCGGTGGGATACGCAGTATTTT.

The V and J genes are TRBV7-9 and TRBJ2-1; 7 nucleotides line up with TRBD2. This CDR3 is 15 amino acids long. Germline loops: CDR1 SEHNR, CDR2 FQNEAQ (reference sequence). V gave up 1 base and J gave up 7 bases; unmatched junction bases: 7. This CDR3 is CASSLEASGQNEQFF. DNA for the CDR3: TGTGCCAGCAGCTTAGAGGCTAGCGGCCAGAATGAGCAGTTCTTC.

V gene TRBV29-1 combines with J gene TRBJ2-3, with no clear D. In germline, CDR1 is SQVTM, CDR2 ANQGSEA. The CDR3 covers 10 residues. The V end lost 5 bases, the J end lost 5 bases, and 5 bases lay between the germline ends. The CDR3 DNA follows: TGCAGCGTTACGGGAGATACGCAGTATTTT. Translation gives CSVTGDTQYF.

The rearrangement uses TRBV5-1 and TRBJ1-1; no firm D call. This CDR3 region has 13 residues. Deletions cut 2 bases from V and 2 bases from J, with 7 bases between. Germline CDR1 reads SGHRS; CDR2 reads YFSETQ. The CDR3 loop is CASSFTLNTEAFF. In nucleotides, the CDR3 is TGCGCCAGCAGCTTTACACTAAACACTGAAGCTTTCTTT.

The chain has TRBV19 and TRBJ2-7; maybe TRBD1 (7 bases). Germline values: CDR1 LNHDA, CDR2 SQIVND (reference sequence). The germline V and J ends were trimmed by 2 bases and 1 base, with 12 bases remaining between them. CDR3 size: 15 residues. The CDR3 region has the DNA TGTGCCAGTAGTATACCCAGGGGGGAATCCTACGAGCAGTACTTC. Translated, it gives CASSIPRGESYEQYF.

The chain combines TRBV5-8 with TRBJ1-6; 9 bases line up with TRBD1. Germline lookup yields CDR1 SGHTS and CDR2 YDEGEE. This CDR3 comprises 14 residues. J was trimmed by 8 bases and V by 0 bases; bases with no gene match: 0. CDR3 in amino acids: CASSLGQGDSPLHF. The CDR3 DNA is TGTGCCAGCAGCTTGGGACAGGGGGATTCACCCCTCCACTTT. Drawing the rest from reference TRBV5-8 and TRBJ1-6, the complete variable domain is EAGVTQSPTHLIKTRGQQATLRCSPISGHTSVYWYQQALGLGLQFLLWYDEGEERNRGNFPPRFSGRQFPNYSSELNVNALELEDSALYLCASSLGQGDSPLHFGNGTRLTVT.

J is TRBJ1-3 and V is TRBV25-1; TRBD1 might be the D (6 bases). The CDR3 is made up of 14 amino acids. CDR1 is MGHDK and CDR2 is SYGVNS in the germline V gene. Between the trimmed V and J ends, which lost 8 bases and 2 bases, there was a span of 13 bases. The CDR3 loop is CASGAGGPGNTIYF. The CDR3 DNA reads as TGTGCCAGCGGAGCCGGGGGGCCTGGAAACACCATATATTTT.

A single count supports this clone. One base away lies a much larger clone, so this may be a sequencing read error. V usage is TRBV4-2 and J usage is TRBJ2-7; maybe TRBD1 (6 bases). The CDR3 has 13 amino acids. The germline gives CDR1 LGHNA, CDR2 YNFKEQ. CDR3 coding DNA: TGTGTCAGCAGCCAAGATAAGGGGGACGAGCAGTACTTC. Translation gives CVSSQDKGDEQYF.

As DNA, the CDR3 is TGCAGCGCCCAGACAGGGGGAAACACTGAAGCTTTCTTT. This encodes CSAQTGGNTEAFF. This rearrangement joins TRBV29-1 to TRBJ1-1; 9 nucleotides agree with TRBD1. The trim removed 7 bases at V and 2 bases at J, leaving 5 bases unmatched. Germline CDR1 is SQVTM and CDR2 is ANQGSEA. CDR3 length: 13 residues.

This clone was found once. The J gene is TRBJ1-6, the V gene TRBV30; D gene ambiguous. This CDR3 is 14 amino acids long. Trimming left V 6 bases short and J 9 bases short, with 18 bases between. The germline CDR1 and CDR2 sequences are GTSNPN and SVGIG (reference sequence). Written as DNA, the CDR3 is TGTGCCTGCAACTCACGGTTCGCCCCTTCACCCCTCCACTTT. Its translation is CACNSRFAPSPLHF.

The chain carries TRBV25-1 and TRBJ2-7; 8 nucleotides line up with TRBD2. J gave up 7 bases and V 10 bases, and 12 bases lay outside the gene matches. The germline V gene has CDR1 MGHDK and CDR2 SYGVNS. The CDR3 spans 13 residues. The CDR3 loop reads CATYGGAVNEQYF. CDR3 DNA: TGTGCCACCTACGGGGGGGCGGTTAATGAGCAGTACTTC.

This clone was detected once. The gene calls are TRBV11-2 and TRBJ2-7; 8 positions match TRBD1. Trimming took 5 bases from V and 12 from J; bases not matched to a gene: 15. Germline V lookup: CDR1 SGHAT, CDR2 FQNNGV. The CDR3 loop spans 14 amino acids. The CDR3 region has the DNA TGTGCCAGCAGCCCCGGGACAGGACCTACGAGCACGTACTTC. It specifies CASSPGTGPTSTYF. Looking up the rest from reference TRBV11-2 and TRBJ2-7 gives the full variable domain: EAGVAQSPRYKIIEKRQSVAFWCNPISGHATLYWYQQILGQGPKLLIQFQNNGVVDDSQLPKDRFSAERLKGVDSTLKIQPAKLEDSAVYLCASSPGTGPTSTYFGPGTRLTVT.

V usage is TRBV7-9 and J usage is TRBJ1-4; 10 nucleotides match TRBD1. Germline V gene lookup returns CDR1 SEHNR and CDR2 FQNEAQ (reference sequence). The CDR3 is 14 amino acids. Unmatched junction bases numbered 5, after V lost 7 bases and J lost 6 bases. CDR3 DNA sequence: TGTGCCAGCATCCAGGGGACAGGGGATGAAAAACTGTTTTTT. Translation: CASIQGTGDEKLFF.

This chain links TRBV19 with TRBJ2-7; 7 nucleotides align to TRBD2. Germline CDR1 is LNHDA and CDR2 is SQIVND (reference sequence). V was pared by 6 bases and J by 0 bases, with 8 bases of the junction left unmatched. The CDR3 covers 15 residues. CDR3 coding DNA: TGTGCCAGTAGCGTCTTTGGCGGGAGCTCCTACGAGCAGTACTTC. Residues: CASSVFGGSSYEQYF. The full variable domain, completed using reference TRBV19 and TRBJ2-7, is DGGITQSPKYLFRKEGQNVTLSCEQNLNHDAMYWYRQDPGQGLRLIYYSQIVNDFQKGDIAEGYSVSREKKESFPLTVTSAQKNPTAFYLCASSVFGGSSYEQYFGPGTRLTVT.

The chain links TRBV7-9 to TRBJ1-5, with D unclear. V lost 2 bases and J lost 6, with 5 bases in between. Germline V lookup: CDR1 SEHNR, CDR2 FQNEAQ (reference sequence). This CDR3 has 12 residues. The DNA for the CDR3 is TGTGCCAGCAGCTTACCCGGTCAGCCCCAGCATTTT. This codes for CASSLPGQPQHF.

The chain carries TRBV29-1 and TRBJ2-7; D unresolved. The germline V and J ends were trimmed by 1 base and 1 base, with 8 bases remaining between them. The CDR3 has 13 residues. The germline gives CDR1 SQVTM, CDR2 ANQGSEA. CDR3 amino acids: CSVEGPSSYEQYF. In DNA, the CDR3 is TGCAGCGTTGAAGGGCCCTCGTCCTACGAGCAGTACTTC.

The rearrangement joins TRBV12-5 to TRBJ2-7, with 7 bases aligning to TRBD2. Germline CDR1 is LGHNT and CDR2 is FRNRAP. The V segment lost 1 base and the J segment 2 bases; nucleotides outside the gene matches: 5. The CDR3 is made up of 15 amino acids. For the CDR3, the DNA is TGTGCTAGTGGTTTGGCAATAGCGGGCACCTACGAGCAGTACTTC. Protein: CASGLAIAGTYEQYF.

The rearrangement joins TRBV19 to TRBJ1-1, with 7 bases that match TRBD1. CDR1 LNHDA and CDR2 SQIVND come from the germline V gene (reference sequence). The CDR3 is 18 residues long. The J segment lost 4 bases and the V segment lost 5 bases, leaving 19 bases of the junction unmatched. This CDR3 reads CASSRLFDRATVGTEAFF. DNA of the CDR3: TGTGCCAGTAGTCGTTTGTTCGACAGGGCTACCGTGGGCACTGAAGCTTTCTTT.